Here is one T cell receptor (beta chain) with its context. What it binds is not known. This CDR3 contains 14 residues. V shed 2 bases and J shed 0 bases, with 8 bases lying between them. The germline gives CDR1 SGHDT, CDR2 YYEEEE. These data originate in a study of cytomegalovirus exposure and HLA in healthy donors. The PCR was carried out with 60 Vbeta primers and 13 Jbeta primers. Original data processing: About 11 million of some 80 million unique TCR beta chains were shared, per a later count. TCRdb's table, derived via immunoSEQ multiplex PCR, lists solely in-frame clones and lacks some. V, J and clone size were drawn from that table, and D and trimming were deduced from the DNA. This table holds roughly 120,000 clones, 70% to 85% found once. General study findings and limits: Most TCR beta V segments were productive about 87% or about 30% of the time in an earlier analysis.

The origin of this receptor is a middle-aged woman in good health and CMV-seropositive. The sample consisted of PBMCs. The chain has TRBV5-6 and TRBJ1-1; D gene uncertain. The CDR3 bases are TGTGCCAGCAGCTTCGTGTCAGTGAACACTGAAGCTTTCTTT. Translated: CASSFVSVNTEAFF.